This paragraph covers one TCR beta chain sequence. The entry originates in a study of blood T cell repertoires in COVID-19. Overall study context: Acute and convalescent COVID-19 samples came from the United States, Italy and Spain. In each case, the material was cDNA or gDNA derived from T cells, B-cell-depleted T cells, or PBMCs.

Participants, roughly 18 to 90 years old, spanned about two dozen US areas. Per the original methods: Nucleated cell counts were estimated from reference gene primer amplification. Sequencing used immunoSEQ multiplex PCR; TCRdb keeps in-frame clones, though not all of them. The V and J calls and clone size are taken from that table; D and trimming were inferred from the DNA. There are 190,000 or so clones in the sample; roughly 87% occur only once, and about a tenth lies in the top ten. CDR3 length: 15 residues. CDR1 and CDR2 from the germline V gene are MNHEY and SMNVEV (reference sequence). The germline V and J ends were trimmed by 3 bases and 0 bases, with 6 bases remaining between them.

This clonotype originated in a man younger than 30 with acute COVID-19. The rearrangement joins TRBV27 to TRBJ1-6, with no clear D. The sequencing sample was made of PBMCs or T cells enriched from blood (not recorded which). The CDR3 protein is CASSFLLSYNSPLHF. CDR3 nucleotides: TGTGCCAGCAGTTTCCTTCTCTCCTATAATTCACCCCTCCACTTT.